Sequencing of this TCR beta chain was carried out in a study of CD8 T cells in Susac syndrome. cDNA came from about 0.5 to 1 ug RNA primed by random hexamers. Amplification of TCR beta CDR3 used immunoSEQ multiplex PCR across 54 Vbeta and 13 Jbeta. TCRdb redid the calling of the immunoSEQ multiplex PCR reads with MiXCR, one entry per CDR3 protein. The sample has about 180,000 distinct CDR3 sequences; about 94% are singletons. CDR1 is SGHNT and CDR2 is YYREEE in the germline V gene (reference sequence). The CDR3 extends over 13 amino acids. The V segment lost 4 bases and the J segment 3 bases; nucleotides outside the gene matches: 4. General study points: Repertoires of Susac syndrome CD4+ T cells lacked clonal expansion.

Comments on this clonotype: Its target is not known.

This receptor was obtained from a human donor with Susac syndrome. The chain joins TRBV5-4 to TRBJ2-7, with 7 bases fitting TRBD1. Sequencing input: CD4+ T cells from PBMCs. CDR3 protein: CASSRDSFYEQYF. In DNA form, the CDR3 reads TGTGCCAGCAGCCGGGACAGCTTCTACGAGCAGTACTTC.